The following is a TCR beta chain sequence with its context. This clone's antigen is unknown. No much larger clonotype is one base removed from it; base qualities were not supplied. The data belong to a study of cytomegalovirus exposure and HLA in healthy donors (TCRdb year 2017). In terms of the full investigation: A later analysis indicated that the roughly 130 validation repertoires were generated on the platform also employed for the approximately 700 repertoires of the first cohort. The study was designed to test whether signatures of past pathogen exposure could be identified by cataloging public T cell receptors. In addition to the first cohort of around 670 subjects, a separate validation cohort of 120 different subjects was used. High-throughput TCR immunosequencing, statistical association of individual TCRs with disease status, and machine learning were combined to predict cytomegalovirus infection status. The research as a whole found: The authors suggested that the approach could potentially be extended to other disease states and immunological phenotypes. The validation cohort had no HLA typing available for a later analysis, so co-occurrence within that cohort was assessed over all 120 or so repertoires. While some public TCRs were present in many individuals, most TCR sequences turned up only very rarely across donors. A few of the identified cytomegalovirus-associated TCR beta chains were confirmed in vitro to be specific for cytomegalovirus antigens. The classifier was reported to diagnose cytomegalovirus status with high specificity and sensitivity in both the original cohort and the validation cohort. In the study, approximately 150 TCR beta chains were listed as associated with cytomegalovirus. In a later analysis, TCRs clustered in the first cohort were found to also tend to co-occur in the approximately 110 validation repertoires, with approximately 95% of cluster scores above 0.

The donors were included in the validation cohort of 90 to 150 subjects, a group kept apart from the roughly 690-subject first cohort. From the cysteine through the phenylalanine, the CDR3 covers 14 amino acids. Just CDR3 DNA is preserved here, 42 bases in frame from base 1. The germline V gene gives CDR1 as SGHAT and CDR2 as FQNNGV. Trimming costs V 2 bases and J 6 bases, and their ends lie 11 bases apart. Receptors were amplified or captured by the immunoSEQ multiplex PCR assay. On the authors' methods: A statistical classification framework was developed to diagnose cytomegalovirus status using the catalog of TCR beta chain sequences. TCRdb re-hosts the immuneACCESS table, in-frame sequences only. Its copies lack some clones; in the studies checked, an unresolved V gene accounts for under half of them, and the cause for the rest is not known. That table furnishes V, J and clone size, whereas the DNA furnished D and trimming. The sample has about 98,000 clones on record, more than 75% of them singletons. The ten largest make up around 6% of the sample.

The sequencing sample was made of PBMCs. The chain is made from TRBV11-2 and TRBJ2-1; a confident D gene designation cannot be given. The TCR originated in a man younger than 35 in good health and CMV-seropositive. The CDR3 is CASSLPPRSNEQFF. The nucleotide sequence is TGTGCCAGCAGCTTACCCCCAAGGAGCAATGAGCAGTTCTTC.